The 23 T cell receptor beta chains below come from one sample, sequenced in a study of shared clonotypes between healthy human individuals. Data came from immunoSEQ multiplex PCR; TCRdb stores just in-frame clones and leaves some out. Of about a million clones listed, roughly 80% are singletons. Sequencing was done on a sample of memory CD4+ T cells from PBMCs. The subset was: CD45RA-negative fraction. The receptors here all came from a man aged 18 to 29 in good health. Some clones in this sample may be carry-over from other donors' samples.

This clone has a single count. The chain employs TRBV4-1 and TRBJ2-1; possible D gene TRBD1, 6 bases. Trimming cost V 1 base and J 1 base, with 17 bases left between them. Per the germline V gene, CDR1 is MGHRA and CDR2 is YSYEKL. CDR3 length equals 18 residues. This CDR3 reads CASSQGGRWTVSYNEQFF. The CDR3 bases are TGCGCCAGCAGCCAAGGGGGGCGTTGGACAGTGTCCTACAATGAGCAGTTCTTC.

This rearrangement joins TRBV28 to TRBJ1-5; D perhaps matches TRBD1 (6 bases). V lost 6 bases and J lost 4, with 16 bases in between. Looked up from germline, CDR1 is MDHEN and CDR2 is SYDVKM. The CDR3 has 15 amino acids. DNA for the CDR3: TGTGCCAGCAGGGCCGGGGGGGCAAGGAATCAGCCCCAGCATTTT. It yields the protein CASRAGGARNQPQHF.

For the CDR3, the DNA is TGCGCCAGCAGCCGGGCAGGGAAATCCTCTGGAAACACCATATATTTT. Translated, it gives CASSRAGKSSGNTIYF. The J gene is TRBJ1-3, the V gene TRBV5-1, with D maybe TRBD1 (5 bases). Germline V gives CDR1 SGHRS, CDR2 YFSETQ. V lost 4 bases and J 0 bases, leaving 14 bases between the germline ends. The CDR3 consists of 16 residues.

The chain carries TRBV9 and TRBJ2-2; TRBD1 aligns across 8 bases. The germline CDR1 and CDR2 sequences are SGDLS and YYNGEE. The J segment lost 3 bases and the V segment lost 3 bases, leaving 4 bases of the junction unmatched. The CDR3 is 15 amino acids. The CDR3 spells CASSATGGHTGELFF. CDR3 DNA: TGTGCCAGCAGCGCCACAGGGGGTCACACCGGGGAGCTGTTTTTT.

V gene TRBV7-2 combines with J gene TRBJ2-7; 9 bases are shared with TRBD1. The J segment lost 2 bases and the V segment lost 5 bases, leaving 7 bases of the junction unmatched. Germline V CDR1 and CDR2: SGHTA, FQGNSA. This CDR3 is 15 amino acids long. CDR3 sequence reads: CASSIGTGRTYEQYF. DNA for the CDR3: TGTGCCAGCAGCATCGGGACAGGGAGAACCTACGAGCAGTACTTC.

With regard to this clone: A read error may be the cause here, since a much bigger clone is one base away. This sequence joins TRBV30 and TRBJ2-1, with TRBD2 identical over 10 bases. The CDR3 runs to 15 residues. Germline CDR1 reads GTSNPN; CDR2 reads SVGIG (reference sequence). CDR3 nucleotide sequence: TGTGCCTTGAGTTCCGGGACTAGCGAGGGCGATGAGCAGTTCTTC. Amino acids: CALSSGTSEGDEQFF.

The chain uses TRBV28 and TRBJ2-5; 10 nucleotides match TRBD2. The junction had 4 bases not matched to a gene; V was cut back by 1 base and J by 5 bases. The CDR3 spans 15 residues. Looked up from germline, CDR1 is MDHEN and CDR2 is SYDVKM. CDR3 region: CASSLSSGRGETQYF. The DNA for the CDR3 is TGTGCCAGCAGTTTATCTAGCGGGAGAGGCGAGACCCAGTACTTC. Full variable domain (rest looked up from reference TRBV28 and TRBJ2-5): DVKVTQSSRYLVKRTGEKVFLECVQDMDHENMFWYRQDPGLGLRLIYFSYDVKMKEKGDIPEGYSVSREKKERFSLILESASTNQTSMYLCASSLSSGRGETQYFGPGTRLLVL.

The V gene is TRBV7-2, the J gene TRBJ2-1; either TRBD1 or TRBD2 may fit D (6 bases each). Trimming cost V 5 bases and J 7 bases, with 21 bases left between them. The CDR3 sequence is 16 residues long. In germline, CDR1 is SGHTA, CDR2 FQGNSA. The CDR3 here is CASSRQAGQSGNEQFF. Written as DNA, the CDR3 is TGTGCCAGCAGCCGTCAGGCGGGACAATCTGGGAATGAGCAGTTCTTC. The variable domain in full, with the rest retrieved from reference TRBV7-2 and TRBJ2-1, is GAGVSQSPSNKVTEKGKDVELRCDPISGHTALYWYRQSLGQGLEFLIYFQGNSAPDKSGLPSDRFSAERTGGSVSTLTIQRTQQEDSAVYLCASSRQAGQSGNEQFFGPGTRLTVL.

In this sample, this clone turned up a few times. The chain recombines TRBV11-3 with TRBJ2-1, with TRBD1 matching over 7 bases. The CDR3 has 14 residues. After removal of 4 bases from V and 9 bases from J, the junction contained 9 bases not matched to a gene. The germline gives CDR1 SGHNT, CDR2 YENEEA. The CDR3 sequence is CASSSRQGFSEQFF. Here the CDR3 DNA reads TGTGCCAGCAGCTCGAGACAGGGATTTAGTGAGCAGTTCTTC.

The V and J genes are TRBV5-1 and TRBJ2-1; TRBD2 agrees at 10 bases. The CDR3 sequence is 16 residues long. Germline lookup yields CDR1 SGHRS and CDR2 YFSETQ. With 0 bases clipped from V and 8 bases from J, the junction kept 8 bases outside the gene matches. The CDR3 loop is CASSLGPSGSNDEQFF. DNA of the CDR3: TGCGCCAGCAGCTTGGGCCCTAGCGGGAGTAACGATGAGCAGTTCTTC.

CDR3 in amino acids: CASSFTSGAPPYNEQFF. The CDR3 coding sequence is TGTGCCAGTAGTTTTACTAGCGGAGCCCCTCCCTACAATGAGCAGTTCTTC. The chain combines TRBV19 with TRBJ2-1; 8 bases are shared with TRBD2. The V gene's germline CDR1 is LNHDA and CDR2 SQIVND (reference sequence). The CDR3 sequence is 17 residues long. V shed 5 bases, J shed 2 bases, and the junction held 11 bases outside the gene matches. The complete variable domain, with remaining parts taken from reference TRBV19 and TRBJ2-1, reads DGGITQSPKYLFRKEGQNVTLSCEQNLNHDAMYWYRQDPGQGLRLIYYSQIVNDFQKGDIAEGYSVSREKKESFPLTVTSAQKNPTAFYLCASSFTSGAPPYNEQFFGPGTRLTVL.

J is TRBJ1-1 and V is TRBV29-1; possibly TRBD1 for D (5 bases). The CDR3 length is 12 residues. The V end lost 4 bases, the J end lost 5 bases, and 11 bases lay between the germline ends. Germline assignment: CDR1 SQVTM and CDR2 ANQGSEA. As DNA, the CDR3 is TGCAGCGTTGGGGGGGATAGAACTGAAGCTTTCTTT. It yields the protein CSVGGDRTEAFF.

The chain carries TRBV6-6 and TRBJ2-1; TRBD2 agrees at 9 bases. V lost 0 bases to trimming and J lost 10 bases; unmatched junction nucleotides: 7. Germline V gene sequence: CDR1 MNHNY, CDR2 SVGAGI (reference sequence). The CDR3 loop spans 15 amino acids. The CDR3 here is CASSYSLAGGPEQFF. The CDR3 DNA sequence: TGTGCCAGCAGTTACTCGCTGGCGGGAGGGCCCGAGCAGTTCTTC.

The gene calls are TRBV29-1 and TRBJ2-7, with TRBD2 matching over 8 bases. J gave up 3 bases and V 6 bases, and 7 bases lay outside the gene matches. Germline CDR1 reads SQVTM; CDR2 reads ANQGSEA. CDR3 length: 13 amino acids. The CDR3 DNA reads TGCAGCGTAGCTATGCTAGCGGGCTACGAGCAGTACTTC. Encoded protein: CSVAMLAGYEQYF.

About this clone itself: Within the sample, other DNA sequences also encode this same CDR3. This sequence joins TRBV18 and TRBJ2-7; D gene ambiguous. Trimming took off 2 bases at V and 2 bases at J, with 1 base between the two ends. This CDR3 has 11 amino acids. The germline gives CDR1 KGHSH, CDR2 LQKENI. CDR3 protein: CASSPTYEQYF. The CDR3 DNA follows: TGTGCCAGCTCACCAACCTACGAGCAGTACTTC.

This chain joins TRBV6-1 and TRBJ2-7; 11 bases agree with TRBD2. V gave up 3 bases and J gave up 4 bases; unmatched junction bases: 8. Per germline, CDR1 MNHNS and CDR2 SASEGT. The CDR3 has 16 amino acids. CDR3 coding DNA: TGTGCCAGCAGTGAGGGTTTAGCGGGAGGGGGATACGAGCAGTACTTC. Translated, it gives CASSEGLAGGGYEQYF.

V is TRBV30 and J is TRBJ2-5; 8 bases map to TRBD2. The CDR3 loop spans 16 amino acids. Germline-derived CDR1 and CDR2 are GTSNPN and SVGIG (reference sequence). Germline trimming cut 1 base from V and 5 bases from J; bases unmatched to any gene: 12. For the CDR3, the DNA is TGTGCCTGGAGTGGAGGCGGGACTAGGGAGGGCGAGACCCAGTACTTC. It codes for CAWSGGGTREGETQYF.

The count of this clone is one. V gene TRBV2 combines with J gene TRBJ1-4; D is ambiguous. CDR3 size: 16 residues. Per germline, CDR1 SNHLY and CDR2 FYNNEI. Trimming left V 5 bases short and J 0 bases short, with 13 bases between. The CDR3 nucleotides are TGTGCCAGCAGTTCGAATCCGGGAGCAACTAATGAAAAACTGTTTTTT. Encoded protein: CASSSNPGATNEKLFF.

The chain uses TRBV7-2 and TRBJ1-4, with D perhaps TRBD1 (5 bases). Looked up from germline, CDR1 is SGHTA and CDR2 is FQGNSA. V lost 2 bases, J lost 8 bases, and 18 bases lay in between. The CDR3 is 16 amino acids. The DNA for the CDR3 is TGTGCCAGCAGCTTAAAAGGTTCGCCAGGGATAGAAAAACTGTTTTTT. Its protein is CASSLKGSPGIEKLFF.

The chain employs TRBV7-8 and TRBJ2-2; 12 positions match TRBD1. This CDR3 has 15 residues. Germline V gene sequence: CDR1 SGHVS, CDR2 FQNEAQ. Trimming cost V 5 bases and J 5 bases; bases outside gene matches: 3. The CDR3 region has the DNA TGTGCCAGCAGCCCGGGACAGGGGGCGACCGGGGAGCTGTTTTTT. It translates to CASSPGQGATGELFF. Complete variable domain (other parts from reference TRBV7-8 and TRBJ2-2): GAGVSQSPRYKVAKRGQDVALRCDPISGHVSLFWYQQALGQGPEFLTYFQNEAQLDKSGLPSDRFFAERPEGSVSTLKIQRTQQEDSAVYLCASSPGQGATGELFFGEGSRLTVL.

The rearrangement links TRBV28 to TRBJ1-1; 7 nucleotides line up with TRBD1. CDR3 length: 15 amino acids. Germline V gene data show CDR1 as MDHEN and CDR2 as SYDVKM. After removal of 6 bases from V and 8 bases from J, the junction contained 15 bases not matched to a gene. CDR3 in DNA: TGTGCCAGCAGCTGGGCAGGAAGGGGGCTGCCCGAAGCTTTCTTT. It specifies CASSWAGRGLPEAFF.

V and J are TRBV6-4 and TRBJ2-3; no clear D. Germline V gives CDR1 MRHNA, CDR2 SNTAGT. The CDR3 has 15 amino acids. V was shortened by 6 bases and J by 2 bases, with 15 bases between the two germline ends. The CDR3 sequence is CASRPGAGSTDTQYF. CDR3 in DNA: TGTGCCAGCAGACCGGGTGCCGGCTCCACAGATACGCAGTATTTT.

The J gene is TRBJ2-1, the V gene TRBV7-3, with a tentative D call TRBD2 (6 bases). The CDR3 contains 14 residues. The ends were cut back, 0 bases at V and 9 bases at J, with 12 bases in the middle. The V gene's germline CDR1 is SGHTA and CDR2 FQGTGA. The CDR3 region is CASSLTSGGSEQFF. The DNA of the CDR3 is TGTGCCAGCAGCTTAACGTCAGGAGGGAGTGAGCAGTTCTTC.